This T cell receptor (beta chain) was observed in a study of T cell responses to AZD1222 COVID-19 vaccine. Profiling relied on immunoSEQ multiplex PCR, and the TCRdb table lists in-frame clones only, not all of them. There are around 190,000 clones in the sample; 90% to 95% occur only once, and 1.6% lies in the top ten. Points from the study as a whole: The repertoires were collected only after the peak T cell response. Nearly half of spike-specific TCRs reportedly target unmutated variant regions.

Trimming shortened V by 6 bases and J by 5 bases, and 11 bases separated the two germline ends. CDR1 and CDR2 from the germline V gene are LGHDT and YNNKEL (reference sequence). CDR3 length equals 13 residues. This clone occurred once. The target antigen is unknown. The genes are TRBV3-1 (or the pseudogene TRBV3-2) and TRBJ2-1, with D perhaps matching TRBD2 (6 bases). This TCR came from an adult who received the AZD1222 COVID-19 vaccine. The sample in question was peripheral blood, obtained 28 days after the second AZD1222 dose. The CDR3 DNA reads as TGTGCCAGCAGACCATCGGGAGACAATGAGCAGTTCTTC. Translating it yields CASRPSGDNEQFF.